The clone carrying this T cell receptor (beta chain) was counted once. The CDR3 is 12 amino acids. Germline loops: CDR1 MDHEN, CDR2 SYDVKM. V was cut by 3 bases and J by 4 bases, with 6 bases left in between. The data are from a study of cytomegalovirus exposure and HLA in healthy donors. PCR involved 60 Vbeta and 13 Jbeta primers. The data were produced by immunoSEQ multiplex PCR, yet TCRdb's version contains in-frame clones alone and is incomplete. The profile shows about 180,000 clones, 77% of them singletons. V gene TRBV28 combines with J gene TRBJ1-2; no clear D. The receptor was derived from a man between 18 and 29 years old in good health and CMV-seronegative. Sequences were obtained from PBMCs. The CDR3: CASSLGSYGYTF. The CDR3 DNA sequence: TGTGCCAGCAGTTTGGGCAGCTATGGCTACACCTTC.